These 29 T cell receptor beta chains originate from one sample sequenced in a study of Graves' ophthalmopathy and Graves' hyperthyroidism. Amplification from RNA transcripts yielded the TCR beta CDR3 regions. A first-round RT-PCR used HTBI primers, followed by a second-round multiplex PCR. MiXCR, run by TCRdb on the multiplex PCR reads, gives a single entry per CDR3 protein. The table lists 400,000 to 450,000 distinct CDR3 sequences, over 20% of them singletons. The sequenced sample consisted of peripheral blood. The receptors come from a woman aged 18 to 35 with stable Graves' hyperthyroidism.

This clonotype was seen many times. This chain uses TRBV10-3 with TRBJ2-5, with TRBD2 identical over 9 bases. Germline lookup yields CDR1 ENHRY and CDR2 SYGVKD. The ends lost 4 bases at V and 4 bases at J; junction bases unmatched: 7. The CDR3 spans 15 residues. CDR3 DNA: TGTGCCATCAGTGGAAGCGGGGGGATTCCAGAGACCCAGTACTTC. It translates to CAISGSGGIPETQYF.

In this sample, this clonotype turned up once. J is TRBJ1-3 and V is TRBV6-1; possible D gene TRBD1, 5 bases. Trimming took off 6 bases at V and 5 bases at J, with 14 bases between the two ends. Germline V gene sequence: CDR1 MNHNS, CDR2 SASEGT. CDR3 length: 14 amino acids. The CDR3 is CASSHGTGRNTIYF. In DNA, the CDR3 is TGTGCCAGCAGCCACGGGACGGGGAGAAACACCATATATTTT.

This clonotype turned up a few times. This CDR3 reads CASSELGPTEAFF. The CDR3 DNA reads as TGTGCCAGCAGTGAATTGGGTCCCACTGAAGCTTTCTTT. The chain recombines TRBV6-1 with TRBJ1-1; D not resolved. Germline V gene data show CDR1 as MNHNS and CDR2 as SASEGT. The CDR3 consists of 13 residues. V lost 2 bases and J 4 bases, leaving 8 bases between the germline ends.

This clonotype appeared many times. The chain recombines TRBV12-3 or TRBV12-4 with TRBJ2-7; D might be TRBD1 (6 bases). Between the trimmed V and J ends, which lost 8 bases and 2 bases, there was a span of 13 bases. This CDR3 is 13 amino acids long. The CDR3 DNA follows: TGTGCCAGCGGAGAGTGGGACACCTACGAGCAGTACTTC. Protein: CASGEWDTYEQYF.

The V call is TRBV12-3 or TRBV12-4, the J call TRBJ2-7; no reliable D call. The CDR3 spans 16 residues. V dropped 4 bases and J dropped 0 bases, with 16 bases sitting between them. This CDR3 reads CASSSLGAPSSYEQYF. The CDR3 DNA reads as TGTGCCAGCAGTTCCCTGGGCGCCCCTAGCTCCTACGAGCAGTACTTC.

At least ten counts were recorded for this clonotype. A much larger clone sits a single nucleotide away, making a read error possible. This chain links TRBV12-3 or TRBV12-4 with TRBJ2-7, with no clear D. This CDR3 has 14 residues. The CDR3 DNA reads TGTGCCAGCAGTTTTGGTGAAGGGTTAGGCGAGCGGTACTTC. This sequence encodes CASSFGEGLGERYF.

V usage is TRBV6-5 and J usage is TRBJ2-5; D possibly corresponds to TRBD2 (6 bases). Trimming cost V 3 bases and J 1 base, with 18 bases left between them. CDR1 MNHEY and CDR2 SVGAGI come from the germline V gene. The CDR3 extends over 17 amino acids. CDR3 loop: CASSYGPGRLVQETQYF. CDR3 in DNA: TGTGCCAGCAGTTATGGCCCGGGCAGACTAGTCCAAGAGACCCAGTACTTC.

The genes are TRBV29-1 and TRBJ2-7, with D possibly TRBD2 on 5 matching bases. V was pared by 1 base and J by 0 bases, with 13 bases between. Per the germline V gene, CDR1 is SQVTM and CDR2 is ANQGSEA. The length of the CDR3 is 15 residues. CDR3 bases: TGCAGCGTTGAAGTGGCGGGTCTGAGCTCCTACGAGCAGTACTTC. This translates into CSVEVAGLSSYEQYF.

This clonotype was counted a few times. V gene TRBV12-3 or TRBV12-4 combines with J gene TRBJ1-1, with D hard to call. V lost 6 bases, J lost 8 bases, and 16 bases lay in between. This CDR3 has 13 residues. CDR3: CASRFKWQKEAFF. The CDR3 nucleotides are TGTGCCAGCAGGTTTAAGTGGCAAAAGGAAGCTTTCTTT.

This clonotype was found many times. The rearrangement uses TRBV6-1 and TRBJ2-7; D unresolved. The V gene lost 5 bases and the J gene lost 2 bases, with 13 bases spanning the gap. The germline gives CDR1 MNHNS, CDR2 SASEGT. The length of the CDR3 is 14 residues. The CDR3 DNA reads TGTGCCAGCAGTCCAATACGGTCAACCTACGAGCAGTACTTC. Its translation is CASSPIRSTYEQYF.

This clonotype was detected ten times or more. The chain uses TRBV27 and TRBJ1-1; tentative D call: TRBD1 (5 bases). Trimming cost V 6 bases and J 0 bases, with 20 bases left between them. Germline V CDR1 and CDR2: MNHEY, SMNVEV (reference sequence). The CDR3 is 17 amino acids. The CDR3 sequence: CASRHRQTGTVNTEAFF. For the CDR3, the DNA is TGTGCCAGCAGACATAGGCAAACCGGGACGGTGAACACTGAAGCTTTCTTT.

This clonotype was counted once. The chain carries TRBV3-1 and TRBJ1-2; no firm D call. V was shortened by 3 bases and J by 5 bases, with 13 bases between the two germline ends. The germline V gene has CDR1 LGHDT and CDR2 YNNKEL (reference sequence). This CDR3 contains 14 residues. The CDR3 is CASSQGDNSYGYTF. CDR3 bases: TGTGCCAGCAGCCAGGGCGACAACTCGTATGGCTACACCTTC.

This clonotype was found many times. The chain links TRBV25-1 to TRBJ2-5; D is possibly TRBD1 or TRBD2 (5 bases each). Germline assignment: CDR1 MGHDK and CDR2 SYGVNS. The CDR3 contains 15 residues. Trimming stripped 4 bases from V and 3 bases from J, with 15 bases between. CDR3 protein: CASSVPRGVKETQYF. CDR3 sequence (DNA): TGTGCCAGCAGTGTCCCAAGGGGAGTAAAAGAGACCCAGTACTTC.

This clonotype was seen at least ten times. The V call is TRBV12-3 or TRBV12-4, the J call TRBJ1-2; D gene ambiguous. The CDR3 is 13 amino acids. Trimming stripped 6 bases from V and 3 bases from J, with 11 bases between. For the CDR3, the DNA is TGTGCCAGCAGCGAGGACCTAGACTATGGCTACACCTTC. Translating it yields CASSEDLDYGYTF.

The chain joins TRBV7-9 to TRBJ2-7; possibly TRBD1 for D (5 bases). V lost 5 bases and J 2 bases, leaving 13 bases between the germline ends. Germline V gene data show CDR1 as SEHNR and CDR2 as FQNEAQ (reference sequence). This CDR3 has 14 amino acids. The CDR3 loop reads CASSSMTAAYEQYF. DNA for the CDR3: TGTGCCAGCAGCAGTATGACAGCAGCCTACGAGCAGTACTTC.

This clonotype came up a few times. The V gene is TRBV5-1, the J gene TRBJ2-7; no clear D gene. Trimming took 0 bases from V and 4 from J, leaving 17 bases between them. Germline lookup yields CDR1 SGHRS and CDR2 YFSETQ. This CDR3 spans 16 amino acids. CDR3 coding DNA: TGCGCCAGCAGCTTGGTTTCATTAAGGGAATCTTACGAGCAGTACTTC. Protein product: CASSLVSLRESYEQYF.

Ten or more counts support this clonotype. V is TRBV12-3 or TRBV12-4 and J is TRBJ2-7; D may correspond to TRBD1 or TRBD2 (5 bases each). The CDR3 is made up of 15 amino acids. V lost 6 bases to trimming and J lost 3 bases, with 18 bases between them. In DNA form, the CDR3 reads TGTGCCAGCAGCTCGAGCCGGGACGGGGTCTACGAGCAGTACTTC. As protein: CASSSSRDGVYEQYF.

The genes are TRBV30 and TRBJ2-4; 7 bases are shared with TRBD2. V lost 5 bases, J lost 9 bases, and 16 bases stayed unmatched. There are 15 residues in the CDR3. CDR1 and CDR2 (germline): GTSNPN, SVGIG (reference sequence). The CDR3 bases are TGTGCCTGGGGCACCACGCTAGCGGCCGGGGGCATTCAGTACTTC. Translated, it gives CAWGTTLAAGGIQYF.

The chain combines TRBV6-2 or TRBV6-3 with TRBJ1-5; 8 positions match TRBD1. V lost 0 bases to trimming and J lost 5 bases; unmatched junction nucleotides: 3. CDR1 is MNHEY, CDR2 SVGEGT, per germline. The CDR3 is 15 residues long. In DNA, the CDR3 is TGTGCCAGCAGTTACTCGGACAGGGCGGATCAGCCCCAGCATTTT. Amino acids: CASSYSDRADQPQHF.

This clonotype was detected only a few times. The V call is TRBV3-1, the J call TRBJ1-1; 8 bases are a match to TRBD1. Germline V gene sequence: CDR1 LGHDT, CDR2 YNNKEL (reference sequence). The CDR3 loop spans 14 amino acids. Trimming cost V 5 bases and J 6 bases; bases outside gene matches: 8. Here the CDR3 reads CASSYLDRESEAFF. CDR3 bases: TGTGCCAGCAGCTACCTGGACAGGGAGTCTGAAGCTTTCTTT. Filled out from reference TRBV3-1 and TRBJ1-1, the complete variable domain reads DTAVSQTPKYLVTQMGNDKSIKCEQNLGHDTMYWYKQDSKKFLKIMFSYNNKELIINETVPNRFSPKSPDKAHLNLHINSLELGDSAVYFCASSYLDRESEAFFGQGTRLTVV.

This clonotype was picked up many times. The CDR3 sequence: CASSYGLAGGRGTQYF. The CDR3 DNA reads TGTGCCAGCAGTTACGGACTAGCGGGGGGGCGGGGGACCCAGTACTTC. The V call is TRBV6-5, the J call TRBJ2-5; 15 nucleotides match TRBD2. CDR3 length: 16 residues. J was trimmed by 7 bases and V by 2 bases; bases with no gene match: 5. Germline V CDR1 and CDR2: MNHEY, SVGAGI.

This clonotype was recorded a few times. The gene calls are TRBV30 and TRBJ1-1; 7 bases agree with TRBD1. CDR1 and CDR2 (germline): GTSNPN, SVGIG (reference sequence). V lost 2 bases, J lost 2 bases, and 2 bases stayed unmatched. The CDR3 has 13 residues. The CDR3 DNA reads TGTGCCTGGAGTACAGGGGCCAACACTGAAGCTTTCTTT. The encoded protein is CAWSTGANTEAFF.

The chain links TRBV5-1 to TRBJ1-1, with D perhaps TRBD1 (5 bases). V was pared by 0 bases and J by 1 base, with 13 bases between. Germline values: CDR1 SGHRS, CDR2 YFSETQ. The CDR3 contains 16 residues. The DNA for the CDR3 is TGCGCCAGCAGCTTGGGAAAGGGGCTGACGAACACTGAAGCTTTCTTT. This gives the protein CASSLGKGLTNTEAFF. The full variable domain, with the rest looked up from reference TRBV5-1 and TRBJ1-1, is KAGVTQTPRYLIKTRGQQVTLSCSPISGHRSVSWYQQTPGQGLQFLFEYFSETQRNKGNFPGRFSGRQFSNSRSEMNVSTLELGDSALYLCASSLGKGLTNTEAFFGQGTRLTVV.

Only a few counts were recorded for this clonotype. The chain recombines TRBV25-1 with TRBJ2-5; D gene ambiguous. V lost 6 bases, J lost 5 bases, and 13 bases lay in between. The germline CDR1 and CDR2 sequences are MGHDK and SYGVNS. The CDR3 has 13 residues. The CDR3 loop is CASSRFGRETQYF. DNA for the CDR3: TGTGCCAGCAGCCGCTTCGGTCGGGAGACCCAGTACTTC.

As DNA, the CDR3 is TGTGCCAGTAGTATAGGTCCGAACACTGAAGCTTTCTTT. Translation: CASSIGPNTEAFF. V and J are TRBV19 and TRBJ1-1; D uncertain. The germline CDR1 and CDR2 sequences are LNHDA and SQIVND (reference sequence). Between the trimmed V and J ends, which lost 1 base and 1 base, there was a span of 4 bases. The CDR3 covers 13 residues.

This clonotype was counted many times. The chain joins TRBV12-5 to TRBJ1-5, with 8 bases matching TRBD1. The CDR3 has 15 amino acids. In germline, CDR1 is LGHNT, CDR2 FRNRAP. Trimming took 6 bases from V and 11 from J; bases not matched to a gene: 15. CDR3 nucleotide sequence: TGTGCTAGTGGCCAATCCGGACAGGGTGGTGTGGCCCAGCATTTT. Protein: CASGQSGQGGVAQHF.

There are many counts of this clonotype. This chain connects TRBV19 to TRBJ2-7, with 7 bases identical to TRBD1. The CDR3 runs to 16 residues. CDR1 and CDR2 (germline): LNHDA, SQIVND (reference sequence). J was trimmed by 5 bases and V by 3 bases; bases with no gene match: 13. CDR3 bases: TGTGCCAGTAGTATGGTCAGGGGGATCAAGTTGAACGAGCAGTACTTC. Amino acids: CASSMVRGIKLNEQYF.

This clonotype has a count of ten or more. The chain is built from TRBV29-1 and TRBJ2-2; D is possibly TRBD2 (5 bases). The CDR3 loop spans 11 amino acids. Trimming left V 7 bases short and J 6 bases short, with 9 bases between. Germline lookup yields CDR1 SQVTM and CDR2 ANQGSEA. CDR3 nucleotides: TGCAGCGCGGGGTGGCCCGGGGAGCTGTTTTTT. Translating it yields CSAGWPGELFF.

This clonotype occurred many times. CDR3 protein: CASRGPGQNYYGYTF. The CDR3 DNA is TGTGCCAGCAGAGGCCCGGGACAGAATTACTATGGCTACACCTTC. The J gene is TRBJ1-2, the V gene TRBV7-2, with 7 bases aligning to TRBD1. This CDR3 spans 15 amino acids. Germline assignment: CDR1 SGHTA and CDR2 FQGNSA. Trimming removed 6 bases from V and 3 bases from J; junction bases left unmatched: 10.